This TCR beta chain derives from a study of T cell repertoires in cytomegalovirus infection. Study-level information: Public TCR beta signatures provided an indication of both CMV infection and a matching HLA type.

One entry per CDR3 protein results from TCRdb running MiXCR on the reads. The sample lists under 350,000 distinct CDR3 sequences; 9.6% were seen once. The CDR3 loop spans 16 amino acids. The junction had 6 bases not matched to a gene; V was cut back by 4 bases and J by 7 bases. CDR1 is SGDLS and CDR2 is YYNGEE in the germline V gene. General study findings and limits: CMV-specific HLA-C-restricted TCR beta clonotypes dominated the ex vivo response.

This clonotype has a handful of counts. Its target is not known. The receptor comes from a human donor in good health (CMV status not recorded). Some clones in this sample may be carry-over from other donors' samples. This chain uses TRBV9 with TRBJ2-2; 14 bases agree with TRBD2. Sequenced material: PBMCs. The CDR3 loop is CASSPRLAGGGGELFF. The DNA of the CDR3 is TGTGCCAGCAGCCCGCGACTAGCGGGGGGGGGCGGGGAGCTGTTTTTT.